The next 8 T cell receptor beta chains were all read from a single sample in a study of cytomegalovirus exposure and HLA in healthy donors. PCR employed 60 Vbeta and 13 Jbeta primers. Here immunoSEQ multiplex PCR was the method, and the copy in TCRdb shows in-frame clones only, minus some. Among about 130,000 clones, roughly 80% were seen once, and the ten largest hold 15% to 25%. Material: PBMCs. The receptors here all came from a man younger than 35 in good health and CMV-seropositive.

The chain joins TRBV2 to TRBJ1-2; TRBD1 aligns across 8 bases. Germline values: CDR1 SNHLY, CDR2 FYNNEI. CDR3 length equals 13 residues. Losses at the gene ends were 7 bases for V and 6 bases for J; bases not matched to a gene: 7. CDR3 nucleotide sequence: TGTGCCAGCACGACAGGGGAAGGAGATGGCTACACCTTC. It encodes CASTTGEGDGYTF.

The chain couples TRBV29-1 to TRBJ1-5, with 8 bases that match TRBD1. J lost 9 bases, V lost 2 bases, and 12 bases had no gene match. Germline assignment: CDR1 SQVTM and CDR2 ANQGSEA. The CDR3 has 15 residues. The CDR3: CSVELGDLQGGPQHF. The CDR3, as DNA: TGCAGCGTTGAACTAGGGGACTTACAGGGGGGGCCCCAGCATTTT. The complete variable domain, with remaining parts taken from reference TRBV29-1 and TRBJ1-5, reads SAVISQKPSRDICQRGTSLTIQCQVDSQVTMMFWYRQQPGQSLTLIATANQGSEATYESGFVIDKFPISRPNLTFSTLTVSNMSPEDSSIYLCSVELGDLQGGPQHFGDGTRLSIL.

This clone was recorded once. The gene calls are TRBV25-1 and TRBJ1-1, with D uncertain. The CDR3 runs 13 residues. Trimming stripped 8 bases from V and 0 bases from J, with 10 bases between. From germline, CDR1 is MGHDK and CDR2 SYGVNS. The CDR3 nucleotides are TGTGCCAGCGTAGAAAACCTGAACACTGAAGCTTTCTTT. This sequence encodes CASVENLNTEAFF.

In DNA, the CDR3 is TGTGCCACCAGCAGAGAGTCCTCATTACAGGGAAGGGCTGACGAGCAGTACTTC. Protein sequence: CATSRESSLQGRADEQYF. The rearrangement uses TRBV15 and TRBJ2-7; possibly TRBD1 for D (6 bases). There are 18 residues in the CDR3. The V and J ends lost 0 bases and 5 bases respectively, with 23 bases between them. Germline V gives CDR1 LNHNV, CDR2 YYDKDF (reference sequence).

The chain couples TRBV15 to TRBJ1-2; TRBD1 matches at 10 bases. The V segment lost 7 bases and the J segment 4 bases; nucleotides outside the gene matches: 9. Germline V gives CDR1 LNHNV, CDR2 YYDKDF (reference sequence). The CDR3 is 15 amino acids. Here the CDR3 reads CATTSTGGDLYGYTF. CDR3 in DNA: TGTGCCACCACCTCGACAGGGGGCGACCTCTATGGCTACACCTTC.

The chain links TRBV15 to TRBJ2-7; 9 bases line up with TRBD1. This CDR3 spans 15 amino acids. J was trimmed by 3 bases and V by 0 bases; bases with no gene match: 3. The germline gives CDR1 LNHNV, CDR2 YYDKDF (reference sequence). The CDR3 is CATSRDQGQGYEQYF. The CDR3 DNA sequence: TGTGCCACCAGCAGAGATCAGGGACAGGGCTACGAGCAGTACTTC.

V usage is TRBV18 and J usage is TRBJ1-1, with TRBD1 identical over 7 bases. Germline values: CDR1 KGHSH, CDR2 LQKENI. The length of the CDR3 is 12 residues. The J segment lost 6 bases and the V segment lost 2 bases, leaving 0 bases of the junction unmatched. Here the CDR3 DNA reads TGTGCCAGCTCACCAGACAGGGCTGAAGCTTTCTTT. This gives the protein CASSPDRAEAFF.

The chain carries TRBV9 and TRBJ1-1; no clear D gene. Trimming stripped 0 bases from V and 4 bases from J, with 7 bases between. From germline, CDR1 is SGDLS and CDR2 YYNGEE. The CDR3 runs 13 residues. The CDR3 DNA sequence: TGTGCCAGCAGCGTAGTGGGGAGCACTGAAGCTTTCTTT. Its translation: CASSVVGSTEAFF.